These 22 T cell receptor beta chains were all obtained from the same sample, sequenced in a study of cytomegalovirus exposure and HLA in healthy donors. Clones were sequenced by immunoSEQ multiplex PCR, and TCRdb holds only the in-frame ones, with some missing. Among some 100,000 clones listed, about 84% were seen once. The material sequenced was PBMCs. These receptor sequences come from a man younger than 30 in good health and CMV-seronegative.

The chain is built from TRBV30 and TRBJ1-1; TRBD1 matches at 8 bases. Germline CDR1 GTSNPN, CDR2 SVGIG (reference sequence). J was trimmed by 1 base and V by 0 bases; bases with no gene match: 4. The CDR3 is made up of 15 amino acids. CDR3 amino acids: CAWSVGTGGNTEAFF. The CDR3 bases are TGTGCCTGGAGTGTAGGTACAGGGGGGAACACTGAAGCTTTCTTT.

The chain's CDR3 is CASSSYNTGGDYGYTF. DNA for the CDR3: TGTGCCAGCAGCTCCTATAACACAGGGGGGGACTATGGCTACACCTTC. This chain connects TRBV7-9 to TRBJ1-2; 8 positions agree with TRBD1. The CDR3 runs 16 residues. From germline, CDR1 is SEHNR and CDR2 FQNEAQ (reference sequence). V dropped 4 bases and J dropped 3; count of bases not matched to a gene: 10.

The chain combines TRBV14 with TRBJ2-1; D is unresolved. V lost 0 bases, J lost 0 bases, and 6 bases lay in between. This CDR3 is 15 amino acids long. CDR1 and CDR2 from the germline V gene are SGHDN and FVKESK. In DNA form, the CDR3 reads TGTGCCAGCAGCCAAGATCCAGACTCCTACAATGAGCAGTTCTTC. Its protein is CASSQDPDSYNEQFF.

The CDR3 sequence: CAWSPMNTEAFF. CDR3 bases: TGTGCCTGGAGTCCCATGAACACTGAAGCTTTCTTT. V is TRBV30 and J is TRBJ1-1, with no clear D. Per the germline V gene, CDR1 is GTSNPN and CDR2 is SVGIG (reference sequence). V lost 2 bases and J lost 0, with 4 bases in between. The CDR3 totals 12 residues.

The chain couples TRBV29-1 to TRBJ2-7, with D maybe TRBD2 (6 bases). Germline assignment: CDR1 SQVTM and CDR2 ANQGSEA. V shed 5 bases and J shed 7 bases, with 18 bases lying between them. This CDR3 is 13 amino acids long. This chain's CDR3 is CSVRYSGDREQYF. The CDR3 bases are TGCAGCGTTCGATATTCGGGAGATCGAGAGCAGTACTTC.

The rearrangement uses TRBV7-9 and TRBJ1-2; 7 bases are shared with TRBD1. With V trimmed by 5 bases and J by 5 bases, 8 bases remained unmatched. Germline-derived CDR1 and CDR2 are SEHNR and FQNEAQ (reference sequence). This CDR3 spans 14 amino acids. Here the CDR3 reads CASSRWDSSYGYTF. CDR3 DNA sequence: TGTGCCAGCAGCCGATGGGACAGTTCTTATGGCTACACCTTC.

The DNA for the CDR3 is TGTGCCAGTAGTTCCCTACAGATTAGGGGCACTGAAGCTTTCTTT. Amino acids: CASSSLQIRGTEAFF. J is TRBJ1-1 and V is TRBV19; possibly TRBD1 for D (5 bases). This CDR3 region has 15 residues. Germline values: CDR1 LNHDA, CDR2 SQIVND (reference sequence). The V end lost 5 bases, the J end lost 4 bases, and 17 bases lay between the germline ends.

The chain recombines TRBV7-6 with TRBJ2-7, with 8 nucleotides matching TRBD1. CDR1 SGHVS and CDR2 FNYEAQ come from the germline V gene. Trimming removed 1 base from V and 3 bases from J; junction bases left unmatched: 2. CDR3 length: 14 amino acids. The CDR3 region has the DNA TGTGCCAGCAGCTTAGGGGGGACAGGCTACGAGCAGTACTTC. Residues: CASSLGGTGYEQYF.

The genes are TRBV29-1 and TRBJ2-2; D may be TRBD1 (6 bases). The V end lost 6 bases, the J end lost 4 bases, and 30 bases lay between the germline ends. The CDR3 consists of 19 residues. Germline V gives CDR1 SQVTM, CDR2 ANQGSEA. The CDR3 DNA reads as TGCAGCGTCACGGTGGCCGGCCAGGGGACCCCGTGGGGCACCGGGGAGCTGTTTTTT. Its translation is CSVTVAGQGTPWGTGELFF.

This clone was seen once. This chain joins TRBV23-1 and TRBJ2-7; 9 bases are a match to TRBD2. TRBV23-1 is known as an ORF, though its function is uncertain. CDR3 size: 19 residues. Unmatched junction bases numbered 22, after V lost 8 bases and J lost 2 bases. CDR3 sequence (DNA): TGCGCCAGCCCCGGCGCGGGGATCTGTGATAGCGGGAGTACCTACGAGCAGTACTTC. Its translation: CASPGAGICDSGSTYEQYF.

The J gene is TRBJ1-4, the V gene TRBV25-1; the D gene is possibly TRBD1 (5 bases). CDR1 and CDR2 from the germline V gene are MGHDK and SYGVNS. Deletions cut 4 bases from V and 8 bases from J, with 17 bases between. The CDR3 contains 15 residues. The CDR3 reads CASSVPGLSREKLFF. The CDR3 DNA reads as TGTGCCAGCAGTGTTCCGGGACTCTCTAGAGAAAAACTGTTTTTT.

This clone was seen a single time. The genes are TRBV19 and TRBJ2-7, with TRBD1 as a possible D gene (6 bases). This CDR3 spans 13 amino acids. Trimming left V 6 bases short and J 0 bases short, with 9 bases between. Germline V gene lookup returns CDR1 LNHDA and CDR2 SQIVND (reference sequence). The CDR3 bases are TGTGCCAGTAGGCCACAGGGCTCCTACGAGCAGTACTTC. As protein: CASRPQGSYEQYF.

This clone was found a few times. The gene calls are TRBV5-6 and TRBJ1-2, with D possibly matching TRBD1 (5 bases). Trimming pared 3 bases from V and 10 bases from J, leaving 16 bases between. CDR1 is SGHDT, CDR2 YYEEEE, per germline. There are 13 residues in the CDR3. CDR3 protein: CASSSGRLLDYTF. CDR3 nucleotides: TGTGCCAGCAGCTCAGGGCGCCTGCTGGACTACACCTTC.

The V call is TRBV6-5, the J call TRBJ2-3, with 10 bases identical to TRBD2. This CDR3 comprises 16 residues. Trimming removed 6 bases from V and 3 bases from J; junction bases left unmatched: 9. Germline CDR1 and CDR2: MNHEY and SVGAGI. This CDR3 is CASSYGAGGRTDTQYF. Written as DNA, the CDR3 is TGTGCCAGCAGCTACGGAGCGGGAGGGCGGACAGATACGCAGTATTTT.

The chain joins TRBV6-5 to TRBJ2-2; 7 bases are a match to TRBD1. The V gene's germline CDR1 is MNHEY and CDR2 SVGAGI. V lost 6 bases to trimming and J lost 7 bases; unmatched junction nucleotides: 8. The CDR3 runs 14 residues. The CDR3 nucleotides read TGTGCCAGCAGCCGAGACAGGGCGGGCGGGGAGCTGTTTTTT. This translates into CASSRDRAGGELFF.

The CDR3 reads CASSRTGGDTGELFF. CDR3 bases: TGCGCCAGCAGCAGGACAGGGGGGGACACCGGGGAGCTGTTTTTT. The chain has TRBV4-1 and TRBJ2-2; 10 nucleotides agree with TRBD1. Trimming cost V 5 bases and J 3 bases; bases outside gene matches: 3. This CDR3 is 15 amino acids long. The V gene's germline CDR1 is MGHRA and CDR2 YSYEKL.

The table lists this clone with a count of one. The gene calls are TRBV15 and TRBJ2-5; tentative D call: TRBD1 (5 bases). The CDR3 sequence is 12 residues long. The germline CDR1 and CDR2 sequences are LNHNV and YYDKDF (reference sequence). V was shortened by 8 bases and J by 7 bases, with 14 bases between the two germline ends. The CDR3 sequence is CATSGTQGTQYF. In nucleotides, the CDR3 is TGTGCCACCTCAGGCACCCAGGGGACCCAGTACTTC.

The chain recombines TRBV11-2 with TRBJ1-1, with a tentative D call TRBD1 (6 bases). Germline lookup yields CDR1 SGHAT and CDR2 FQNNGV. The length of the CDR3 is 14 residues. V was cut by 5 bases and J by 1 base, with 11 bases left in between. CDR3 sequence (DNA): TGTGCCAGCAGCAGGGGGGGGAAGAACACTGAAGCTTTCTTT. It specifies CASSRGGKNTEAFF.

This rearrangement joins TRBV18 to TRBJ2-7, with 7 bases fitting TRBD1. Looked up from germline, CDR1 is KGHSH and CDR2 is LQKENI. With 5 bases clipped from V and 5 bases from J, the junction kept 3 bases outside the gene matches. This CDR3 contains 12 residues. CDR3 in amino acids: CASSTTGDEQYF. CDR3 DNA: TGTGCCAGCTCAACCACAGGGGACGAGCAGTACTTC.

V usage is TRBV4-1 and J usage is TRBJ1-1, with D unclear. Germline V lookup: CDR1 MGHRA, CDR2 YSYEKL. The CDR3 spans 15 residues. The V end was cut by 4 bases, the J end by 4 bases, with 16 bases between. The DNA for the CDR3 is TGCGCCAGCAGCCCAACAACGGAATTAGCCACTGAAGCTTTCTTT. It is translated as CASSPTTELATEAFF.

The J gene is TRBJ2-7, the V gene TRBV19; D not certain. The length of the CDR3 is 13 residues. V lost 5 bases and J 0 bases, leaving 8 bases between the germline ends. CDR1 LNHDA and CDR2 SQIVND come from the germline V gene (reference sequence). CDR3 DNA: TGTGCCAGTAGTCCCCACAGCTCCTACGAGCAGTACTTC. It translates to CASSPHSSYEQYF.

The J gene is TRBJ2-7, the V gene TRBV30; 8 nucleotides align to TRBD1. The CDR3 totals 11 residues. Per germline, CDR1 GTSNPN and CDR2 SVGIG (reference sequence). Trimming took 8 bases from V and 6 from J; bases not matched to a gene: 6. CDR3 DNA sequence: TGTGCCACCCGACAGGGGCCCGAGCAGTACTTC. It is translated as CATRQGPEQYF.